This TCR beta chain was sequenced in a study of OX40 agonist ivuxolimab in advanced cancers. Study context: The patients' treatment was ivuxolimab, an agonistic anti-OX40 (CD134) antibody.

Assay: immunoSEQ multiplex PCR; the TCRdb copy retains only in-frame clones and omits some. Here the sample spans fewer than 70,000 clones, 70% to 90% being singletons. CDR1 and CDR2 (germline): MNHEY, SMNVEV (reference sequence). V dropped 0 bases and J dropped 0 bases, with 12 bases sitting between them. CDR3 length: 16 amino acids. Study-level results: The investigators did not determine what antigen specificity the expanded peripheral T cells had. Near-lowest levels of clonal expansion characterized partial responders at 0.1-3.0 mg/kg.

Concerning this clone itself: Its antigen is as yet unknown.

J is TRBJ2-7 and V is TRBV27; perhaps TRBD1 as D (5 bases). The sequence came from an adult with an advanced solid tumor such as melanoma, head and neck, liver or kidney cancer. Material: CD4+ or CD8+ T cells sorted from blood, obtained in a trial of the OX40 agonist ivuxolimab. CDR3 DNA: TGTGCCAGCAGTTTATCGGTCACAGGAGACTCCTACGAGCAGTACTTC. Its protein product is CASSLSVTGDSYEQYF.